This T cell receptor beta chain appears in the sequencing data of a study of graft-versus-host responses after intestinal transplantation. On the study more broadly: Isolated intestinal, liver-intestinal, or multivisceral transplants were what recipients had. Overall study findings and caveats: Recipient bone marrow held GvH clones, some seen earlier in ileum or blood. Allografts carried high graft-versus-host to host-versus-graft clonal ratios in patients having graft-donor T cell macrochimerism.

In regard to this clone: Its antigen is as yet unknown.

The table came from immunoSEQ multiplex PCR; TCRdb's copy has only in-frame clones and leaves some out. The data show about 90,000 clones, around 93% seen once. The clonotype comes from a human donor who was the organ donor for an intestinal transplant. The sample in question was unstimulated CD8+ T cells sorted from spleen or lymph node cells, obtained before transplant.

The CDR3 DNA sequence: TGTGCCAGCAGCAAATTAGGGCGGTTGGAGGGCGCAGAGCAGTACTTC. It yields the protein CASSKLGRLEGAEQYF. This rearrangement joins TRBV21-1 to TRBJ2-7; TRBD2 reflects the table's D call only, with no check against the DNA. TRBV21-1 is reported as a pseudogene. The CDR3 is made up of 16 amino acids.